This TCR beta chain is from a study of control samples from healthy donors and cancer patients. Data came from immunoSEQ multiplex PCR; TCRdb stores just in-frame clones and leaves some out. The sample consists of tens of thousands of clones, 89% of them appearing once. Germline assignment: CDR1 MNHEY and CDR2 SVGAGI. The CDR3 is 14 residues long. V lost 0 bases to trimming and J lost 0 bases, with 6 bases between them. This chain uses TRBV6-5 with TRBJ2-7; D remains unclear. Material for sequencing was PBMCs. This clonotype originated in a man aged 55 to 70 with colorectal cancer. DNA for the CDR3: TGTGCCAGCAGTTACTCGGCAGCCTCCTACGAGCAGTACTTC. Its protein is CASSYSAASYEQYF.